These 24 T cell receptor beta chains originate from one sample sequenced in a study of T-cell reconstitution after alpha-beta-depleted transplantation in children. For TCRbeta, the library was prepared with unique molecular identifiers. TCRdb reprocessed the PCR reads with MiXCR, giving one entry per CDR3 protein. The sample contains a few hundred thousand distinct CDR3 sequences, 9.5% to 13% of which appear only once. The input for sequencing was peripheral blood, taken 180 days after TCRalphabeta/CD19-depleted stem cell transplant. The receptors come from a male patient aged 2 to 9 who had a stem cell transplant for chronic granulomatous disease, so the T cells may come from the graft donor.

This clonotype was picked up many times. This chain uses TRBV4-1 with TRBJ2-7, with 9 bases that match TRBD1. Germline CDR1 reads MGHRA; CDR2 reads YSYEKL. Trimming cost V 2 bases and J 3 bases; bases outside gene matches: 5. CDR3 size: 15 residues. The CDR3 bases are TGCGCCAGCAGCCAACCCGGGACAGGGATCTACGAGCAGTACTTC. Its protein is CASSQPGTGIYEQYF.

This clonotype has a count of ten or more. The V and J genes are TRBV29-1 and TRBJ2-7, with 9 bases identical to TRBD1. V was pared by 6 bases and J by 3 bases, with 6 bases of the junction left unmatched. Germline V gene lookup returns CDR1 SQVTM and CDR2 ANQGSEA. The CDR3 length is 13 residues. CDR3: CSVGQGFLYEQYF. The CDR3 bases are TGCAGCGTAGGACAGGGGTTTCTCTACGAGCAGTACTTC.

This clonotype was seen at least ten times. This chain links TRBV6-1 with TRBJ1-5, with a tentative D call TRBD1 (5 bases). CDR1 is MNHNS, CDR2 SASEGT, per germline. CDR3 length equals 17 residues. The V and J ends lost 6 bases and 0 bases respectively, with 18 bases between them. CDR3 in DNA: TGTGCCAGCAGAGCCGGGACCGTTGTCTATAGCAATCAGCCCCAGCATTTT. Amino acid sequence: CASRAGTVVYSNQPQHF.

This clonotype was recorded at least ten times. The chain joins TRBV5-1 to TRBJ2-3; D call uncertain. V was cut by 4 bases and J by 8 bases, with 20 bases left in between. Looked up from germline, CDR1 is SGHRS and CDR2 is YFSETQ. There are 15 residues in the CDR3. The CDR3 reads CASSSPEEFPGTQYF. In DNA, the CDR3 is TGCGCCAGCAGCAGCCCGGAAGAGTTTCCCGGTACGCAGTATTTT.

This clonotype was observed at least ten times. This chain links TRBV18 with TRBJ2-1, with D maybe TRBD2 (6 bases). The CDR3 totals 16 residues. Germline V gene sequence: CDR1 KGHSH, CDR2 LQKENI. V shed 0 bases and J shed 4 bases, with 13 bases lying between them. The CDR3 spells CASSPPKLAGYNEQFF. The CDR3 DNA follows: TGTGCCAGCTCACCACCCAAACTAGCCGGTTACAATGAGCAGTTCTTC.

This clonotype was found many times. The chain uses TRBV25-1 and TRBJ2-3, with 7 bases aligning to TRBD1. The J segment lost 3 bases and the V segment lost 4 bases, leaving 4 bases of the junction unmatched. Germline V gene sequence: CDR1 MGHDK, CDR2 SYGVNS. The CDR3 contains 14 residues. This CDR3 reads CASSVGRGTDTQYF. DNA for the CDR3: TGTGCCAGCAGTGTAGGCAGGGGGACAGATACGCAGTATTTT.

The chain employs TRBV12-3 or TRBV12-4 and TRBJ2-4, with 8 bases lining up with TRBD1. The CDR3 length is 13 residues. J lost 10 bases, V lost 2 bases, and 4 bases had no gene match. CDR3 protein: CASSLSTGAIQYF. The CDR3 DNA reads as TGTGCCAGCAGTTTATCGACAGGGGCAATTCAGTACTTC.

This clonotype occurred many times. The rearrangement links TRBV20-1 to TRBJ2-1; 8 nucleotides line up with TRBD2. Germline CDR1 and CDR2: DFQATT and SNEGSKA (reference sequence). The CDR3 consists of 16 residues. V shed 2 bases and J 1 base; nucleotides not matched to a gene: 7. The CDR3 nucleotides read TGCAGTGCTAGATCGGGGGGGACCGGATCCTACAATGAGCAGTTCTTC. This translates into CSARSGGTGSYNEQFF.

Points on this clonotype: This sequence may be a read error, since a much larger clone differs from it by one base. V gene TRBV29-1 combines with J gene TRBJ2-7; perhaps TRBD1 as D (6 bases). Germline V gene data show CDR1 as SQVTM and CDR2 as ANQGSEA. This CDR3 has 15 residues. The CDR3 loop is CNVAQAGVTTGEQYF. DNA for the CDR3: TGCAACGTTGCCCAAGCAGGGGTAACTACGGGCGAGCAGTACTTC.

About this clonotype itself: A read error may explain this, as a much larger clone is one base away. This rearrangement joins TRBV5-1 to TRBJ1-1; D ambiguous. The CDR3 consists of 14 residues. Germline assignment: CDR1 SGHRS and CDR2 YFSETQ. CDR3 in amino acids: CASSPRQPGTEALF. The CDR3 nucleotides read TGCGCCAGCAGCCCGAGGCAGCCTGGCACTGAAGCTCTCTTT.

This clonotype was found many times. This sequence joins TRBV5-1 and TRBJ2-7; D unresolved. The CDR3 covers 12 residues. From germline, CDR1 is SGHRS and CDR2 YFSETQ. The germline V and J ends were trimmed by 3 bases and 3 bases, with 7 bases remaining between them. The CDR3 protein is CASSYGIYEQYF. DNA of the CDR3: TGCGCCAGCAGCTATGGGATCTACGAGCAGTACTTC. The full variable domain, with the rest looked up from reference TRBV5-1 and TRBJ2-7, is KAGVTQTPRYLIKTRGQQVTLSCSPISGHRSVSWYQQTPGQGLQFLFEYFSETQRNKGNFPGRFSGRQFSNSRSEMNVSTLELGDSALYLCASSYGIYEQYFGPGTRLTVT.

This clonotype has ten or more counts. This chain uses TRBV29-1 with TRBJ2-7; D may be TRBD2 (6 bases). The length of the CDR3 is 11 residues. Germline V gives CDR1 SQVTM, CDR2 ANQGSEA. Trimming took 7 bases from V and 7 from J, leaving 14 bases between them. The CDR3 spells CSGGGRREQYF. CDR3 coding DNA: TGCAGCGGGGGTGGGAGGCGGGAGCAGTACTTC.

This clonotype was seen repeatedly, ten times or more. The gene calls are TRBV11-1 and TRBJ2-1, with D hard to call. The CDR3 is 13 residues long. Per germline, CDR1 SGHAT and CDR2 FQDESV (reference sequence). The germline V and J ends were trimmed by 0 bases and 8 bases, with 8 bases remaining between them. CDR3 in amino acids: CASSLAKSYEQFF. CDR3 bases: TGTGCCAGCAGCTTAGCGAAAAGCTATGAGCAGTTCTTC.

This clonotype was detected ten times or more. This chain joins TRBV7-2 and TRBJ2-7, with 7 positions matching TRBD2. This CDR3 is built from 17 residues. V was pared by 5 bases and J by 2 bases, with 15 bases of the junction left unmatched. CDR1 and CDR2 from the germline V gene are SGHTA and FQGNSA. The CDR3 loop reads CASSRSEAGWYTYEQYF. DNA for the CDR3: TGTGCCAGCAGCCGAAGCGAAGCGGGATGGTACACCTACGAGCAGTACTTC.

This clonotype occurred many times. This sequence joins TRBV7-6 and TRBJ2-3, with D tentatively TRBD2 (5 bases). From germline, CDR1 is SGHVS and CDR2 FNYEAQ. V dropped 2 bases and J dropped 6 bases, with 9 bases sitting between them. The CDR3 runs 13 residues. The chain's CDR3 is CASSLSRDDTQYF. CDR3 DNA sequence: TGTGCCAGCAGCTTAAGCCGGGATGATACGCAGTATTTT.

This clonotype was counted at least ten times. V gene TRBV5-6 combines with J gene TRBJ2-6; D gene unclear. CDR3 length: 13 amino acids. The V and J ends lost 8 bases and 0 bases respectively, with 6 bases between them. CDR1 is SGHDT and CDR2 is YYEEEE in the germline V gene. For the CDR3, the DNA is TGTGCCAGTACGAACTCTGGGGCCAACGTCCTGACTTTC. This sequence encodes CASTNSGANVLTF.

By share of the sample, this clonotype is medium-sized (0.01 to 0.1%). The chain employs TRBV12-3 or TRBV12-4 and TRBJ2-2, with D possibly called TRBD1 or TRBD2 (5 bases each). The CDR3 runs 14 residues. V dropped 5 bases and J dropped 7 bases, with 14 bases sitting between them. CDR3 in amino acids: CASSPRLGVGELFF. Written as DNA, the CDR3 is TGTGCCAGCAGTCCCAGACTGGGGGTCGGGGAGCTGTTTTTT.

This clonotype was picked up many times. The genes are TRBV20-1 and TRBJ2-3; D is unclear. There are 12 residues in the CDR3. Germline V gene lookup returns CDR1 DFQATT and CDR2 SNEGSKA (reference sequence). V was pared by 0 bases and J by 8 bases, with 9 bases between. This chain's CDR3 is CSARDHLGTQYF. DNA for the CDR3: TGCAGTGCTAGAGATCATCTGGGTACGCAGTATTTT.

Details on this clonotype: A read error may be the cause here, since a much bigger clone is one base away. The J gene is TRBJ1-3, the V gene TRBV7-9; D call uncertain. The V end was cut by 9 bases, the J end by 7 bases, with 13 bases between. CDR3 length: 12 residues. Germline-derived CDR1 and CDR2 are SEHNR and FQNEAQ (reference sequence). The CDR3 region is CARILRLNTIYF. DNA for the CDR3: TGTGCCAGAATCCTACGTCTGAACACCATATATTTT. Full variable domain (rest looked up from reference TRBV7-9 and TRBJ1-3): DTGVSQNPRHKITKRGQNVTFRCDPISEHNRLYWYRQTLGQGPEFLTYFQNEAQLEKSRLLSDRFSAERPKGSFSTLEIQRTEQGDSAMYLCARILRLNTIYFGEGSWLTVV.

The genes are TRBV15 and TRBJ1-4; no clear D gene. The CDR3 is made up of 15 amino acids. V lost 5 bases to trimming and J lost 3 bases, with 13 bases between them. The germline CDR1 and CDR2 sequences are LNHNV and YYDKDF (reference sequence). The CDR3 loop reads CATSPGRSSNEKLFF. For the CDR3, the DNA is TGTGCCACCAGCCCCGGGCGAAGCTCTAATGAAAAACTGTTTTTT. Complete variable domain (other parts from reference TRBV15 and TRBJ1-4): DAMVIQNPRYQVTQFGKPVTLSCSQTLNHNVMYWYQQKSSQAPKLLFHYYDKDFNNEADTPDNFQSRRPNTSFCFLDIRSPGLGDTAMYLCATSPGRSSNEKLFFGSGTQLSVL.

This clonotype was counted ten times or more. V is TRBV20-1 and J is TRBJ1-1, with no clear D. Germline-derived CDR1 and CDR2 are DFQATT and SNEGSKA (reference sequence). The CDR3 is made up of 12 amino acids. V was cut by 3 bases and J by 5 bases, with 10 bases left in between. CDR3 coding DNA: TGCAGTGCTAGTGGCCCTGGGACTGAAGCTTTCTTT. This codes for CSASGPGTEAFF.

On this clonotype: It may be a read error: a sequence one base away is much more abundant. J is TRBJ2-5 and V is TRBV29-1, with D uncertain. V was trimmed by 4 bases and J by 3 bases, leaving 18 bases between them. There are 15 residues in the CDR3. CDR1 is SQVTM and CDR2 is ANQGSEA in the germline V gene. The CDR3 DNA is TGCAGCGTTGGCCCTTTTATGAGGCCCGAAGAGACCCAGTACTTC. This sequence encodes CSVGPFMRPEETQYF.

This clonotype was picked up many times. The chain links TRBV29-1 to TRBJ2-7; D might be TRBD1 (6 bases). Germline V CDR1 and CDR2: SQVTM, ANQGSEA. This CDR3 comprises 12 residues. V lost 2 bases and J 6 bases, leaving 11 bases between the germline ends. This chain's CDR3 is CSVELQGAEQYF. Here the CDR3 DNA reads TGCAGCGTTGAATTACAGGGTGCCGAGCAGTACTTC.

This clonotype was seen at least ten times. The chain has TRBV12-3 or TRBV12-4 and TRBJ2-2; D uncertain. The CDR3 runs 16 residues. Between the trimmed V and J ends, which lost 6 bases and 1 base, there was a span of 15 bases. CDR3 DNA: TGTGCCAGCAGCACAAATGGACGGATGAACACCGGGGAGCTGTTTTTT. This sequence encodes CASSTNGRMNTGELFF.